This T cell receptor beta chain stems from a study of shared clonotypes between healthy human individuals. The table came from immunoSEQ multiplex PCR; TCRdb's copy has only in-frame clones and leaves some out. The profile covers fewer than 2.5 million clones, with 93% appearing a single time and around 0.37% taken by the ten largest. V shed 1 base and J shed 4 bases, with 8 bases lying between them. The CDR3 spans 13 residues. CDR1 is GTSNPN and CDR2 is SVGIG in the germline V gene (reference sequence). The chain links TRBV30 to TRBJ1-5, with no clear D. The TCR originated in a man between 18 and 35 years old in good health. Some clones in this sample may be carry-over from other donors' samples. Sequenced material: naive CD4+ T cells from PBMCs. Subset specified: CD45RA+ positively selected. The CDR3 coding sequence is TGTGCCTGGAGTGCGGAGCGGAATCAGCCCCAGCATTTT. Translated, it gives CAWSAERNQPQHF.